Sequencing of this T cell receptor beta chain was carried out in a study of CD8+CD57+ T cells in acquired aplastic anemia. At the level of the study: Across the sorted CD4+ and CD8+ cells, DNA amounts averaged 3.2 ug.

CD8+CD57+ cell expansion, shown by flow cytometry, had occurred in the patients selected for sequencing. Each patient had severe acquired aplastic anemia. V trimming: 9 bases; J trimming: 5 bases; junction bases outside the gene matches: 15. This CDR3 contains 16 residues. From germline, CDR1 is KGHDR and CDR2 SFDVKD. A word on this clonotype: What it binds is unknown.

Broader study findings: Comparison of patients with controls identified about 27 shared CD8+ CDR3 sequences.

It was genomic DNA that served as the template for profiling TCR beta VDJ and CDR3. TCRdb analysed the reads with MiXCR anew, one entry per CDR3 protein. In the table there are about 240,000 distinct CDR3 sequences, around 43% of which are singletons. The specimen sequenced was sorted CD4+, CD8+, or CD8+CD57+ T cells (not recorded which) from PBMCs. J is TRBJ1-5 and V is TRBV24-1; 7 nucleotides line up with TRBD1. This TCR derives from a human donor with aplastic anemia. The CDR3 sequence is CATPYQDRDEHQPQHF. The CDR3 nucleotides are TGTGCCACCCCTTATCAAGACAGGGACGAGCATCAGCCCCAGCATTTT.